The entry that follows covers one TCR beta chain sequence. No antigen is known for it. The data belong to a study of response to subunit inactivated influenza vaccine. V gave up 4 bases and J gave up 3 bases; unmatched junction bases: 3. Germline CDR1 is MNHEY and CDR2 is SVGEGT. The CDR3 runs to 13 residues. TCRdb called the RT-PCR reads again in MiXCR, with one record for every CDR3 protein. The sample lists about 580,000 distinct CDR3 sequences; around 15% were seen once. Broader study findings: Only a handful of new T cells, the authors suggested, are recruited with each seasonal influenza vaccination.

The chain has TRBV6-2 or TRBV6-3 and TRBJ2-7; 7 bases map to TRBD2. The starting material was PBMCs from blood, obtained roughly 12 days after vaccination. This TCR was recovered from a man in his forties or fifties who received an inactivated influenza vaccine. CDR3 sequence (DNA): TGTGCCAGCAGTTTCCAGCGGGACTACGAGCAGTACTTC. Its protein product is CASSFQRDYEQYF.